The subject of this entry is one T cell receptor (beta chain). The antigen is not known. 5'RACE, which relied on constant-segment primers, yielded TCR alpha and TCR beta cDNA libraries carrying sample barcodes and UMIs. TCRdb reprocessed the 5' RACE reads with MiXCR, giving one entry per CDR3 protein. The sample yields roughly 100,000 distinct CDR3 sequences, about 16% seen once. The sample comes from a study of T-cell memory formation after mild COVID-19. Overall study results and limits: Day 15 to 85 contracting clones showed balanced CD4/CD8; later expanders leaned CD4+. Some clones that responded were present in memory (sampled pre-infection), which suggests cross-reactive memory joined. CD4+ clones that contracted lay mainly in CM and EM; CD8+ ones lay in EMRA.

Source material: PBMCs or a T cell subset sorted from them (not recorded which). This TCR was sampled from a man aged 18-30 years who had mild COVID-19 (a few samples of this study predate the infection). Cell type and time point are not known.

The CDR3 nucleotides read TGTGCCAGCAGAAGACAGGGCGGCGGCTACACCTTC. The encoded protein is CASRRQGGGYTF. The V call is TRBV9, the J call TRBJ1-2, with TRBD1 matching 7 bases. There are 12 residues in the CDR3. Germline trimming cut 5 bases from V and 8 bases from J; bases unmatched to any gene: 6. In germline, CDR1 is SGDLS, CDR2 YYNGEE.